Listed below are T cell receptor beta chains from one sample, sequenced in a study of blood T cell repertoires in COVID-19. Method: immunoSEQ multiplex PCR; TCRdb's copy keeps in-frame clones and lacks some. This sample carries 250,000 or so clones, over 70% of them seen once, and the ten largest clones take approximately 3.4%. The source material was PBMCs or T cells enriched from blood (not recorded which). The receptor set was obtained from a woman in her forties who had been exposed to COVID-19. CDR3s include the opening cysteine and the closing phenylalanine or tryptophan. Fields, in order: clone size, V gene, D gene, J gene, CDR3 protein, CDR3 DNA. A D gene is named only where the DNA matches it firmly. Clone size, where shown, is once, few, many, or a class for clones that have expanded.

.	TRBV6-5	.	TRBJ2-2	CAVGVAITGELFF	TGTGCTGTCGGGGTAGCCATAACCGGGGAGCTGTTTTTT
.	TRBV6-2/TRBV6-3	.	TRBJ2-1	CASSYKARGHDNEQFF	TGTGCCAGCAGTTACAAAGCGCGAGGACATGACAATGAGCAGTTCTTC
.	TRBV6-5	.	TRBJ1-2	CASRDGSGRSYGYTF	TGTGCCAGCAGGGACGGCTCGGGAAGGTCCTATGGCTACACCTTC
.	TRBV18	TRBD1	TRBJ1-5	CASSPLGQYQPQHF	TGTGCCAGCTCACCACTGGGACAGTATCAGCCCCAGCATTTT
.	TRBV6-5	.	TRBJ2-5	CASRTLSVRETQYF	TGTGCCAGCAGGACCCTCAGCGTTCGGGAGACCCAGTACTTC
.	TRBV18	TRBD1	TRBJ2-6	CASSLGTGGAGANVLTF	TGTGCCAGCTCACTTGGGACAGGGGGCGCTGGGGCCAACGTCCTGACTTTC
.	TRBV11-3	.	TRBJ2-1	CASSRSQRVVYNEQFF	TGTGCCAGCAGCCGCTCCCAGCGGGTTGTCTACAATGAGCAGTTCTTC
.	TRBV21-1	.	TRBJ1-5	CASSKNPGTGGTYSNQPQHF	TGTGCCAGCAGCAAAAACCCCGGGACAGGGGGGACGTATAGCAATCAGCCCCAGCATTTT
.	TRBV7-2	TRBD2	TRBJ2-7	CASSSRLAGGGHEQYF	TGTGCCAGCAGCTCCAGACTAGCGGGGGGGGGCCACGAGCAGTACTTC
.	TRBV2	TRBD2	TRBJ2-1	CASLAGSSYNEQFF	TGTGCCAGCTTAGCGGGAAGCTCCTACAATGAGCAGTTCTTC
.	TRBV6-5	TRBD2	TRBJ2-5	CASMLAGGPRETQYF	TGTGCCAGCATGTTAGCGGGGGGGCCTCGTGAGACCCAGTACTTC
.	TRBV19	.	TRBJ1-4	CASSDRATNEKLFF	TGTGCCAGTAGTGACCGGGCAACTAATGAAAAACTGTTTTTT
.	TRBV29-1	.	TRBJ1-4	CSVGLGIATNEKLFF	TGCAGCGTTGGTCTCGGTATTGCAACTAATGAAAAACTGTTTTTT
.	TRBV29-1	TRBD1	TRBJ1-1	CSVLRGWNTEAFF	TGCAGCGTTCTCAGGGGGTGGAACACTGAAGCTTTCTTT
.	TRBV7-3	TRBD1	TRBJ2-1	CASSLRTGTGANEQFF	TGTGCCAGCAGCTTAAGGACCGGGACAGGGGCAAATGAGCAGTTCTTC
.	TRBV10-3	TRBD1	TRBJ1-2	CAISDDRGANYGYTF	TGTGCCATCAGTGACGACAGGGGAGCTAACTATGGCTACACCTTC
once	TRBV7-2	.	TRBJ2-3	CASSLSRETDTQYF	TGTGCCAGCAGCCTCTCCCGGGAGACAGATACGCAGTATTTT
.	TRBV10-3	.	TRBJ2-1	CAIRSGNEQFF	TGTGCCATCAGGTCGGGCAATGAGCAGTTCTTC
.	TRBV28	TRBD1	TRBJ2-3	CASKRTGEPLTDTQYF	TGTGCCAGCAAGCGGACAGGGGAGCCCCTCACAGATACGCAGTATTTT
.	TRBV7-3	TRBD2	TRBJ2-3	CASGNAEKREFGTDTQYF	TGTGCCAGCGGAAATGCCGAAAAGCGGGAATTCGGGACAGATACGCAGTATTTT
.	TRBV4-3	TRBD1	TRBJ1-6	CASSQDLTGGGSPLHF	TGCGCCAGCAGCCAAGATCTCACAGGGGGGGGTTCACCCCTCCACTTT
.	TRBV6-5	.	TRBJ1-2	CASSWGGGYGYTF	TGTGCCAGCAGTTGGGGGGGCGGTTATGGCTACACCTTC
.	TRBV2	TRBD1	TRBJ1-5	CASRGTGVQPQHF	TGTGCCAGCAGGGGGACAGGGGTTCAGCCCCAGCATTTT
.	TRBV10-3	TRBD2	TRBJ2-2	CAIRLAGATGELFF	TGTGCCATCAGACTAGCGGGAGCCACCGGGGAGCTGTTTTTT
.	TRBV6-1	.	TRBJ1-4	CASSEGTAGNEKLFF	TGTGCCAGCAGTGAAGGGACAGCTGGAAATGAAAAACTGTTTTTT
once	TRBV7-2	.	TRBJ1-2	CASSPPFGNYGYTF	TGTGCCAGCAGCCCACCGTTCGGGAACTATGGCTACACCTTC
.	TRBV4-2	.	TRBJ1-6	CASSQAQPSSYNSPLHF	TGTGCCAGCAGCCAAGCACAGCCAAGCTCCTATAATTCACCCCTCCACTTT
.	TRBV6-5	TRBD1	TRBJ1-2	CASRGQGTYGYTF	TGTGCCAGCAGGGGACAGGGTACATATGGCTACACCTTC